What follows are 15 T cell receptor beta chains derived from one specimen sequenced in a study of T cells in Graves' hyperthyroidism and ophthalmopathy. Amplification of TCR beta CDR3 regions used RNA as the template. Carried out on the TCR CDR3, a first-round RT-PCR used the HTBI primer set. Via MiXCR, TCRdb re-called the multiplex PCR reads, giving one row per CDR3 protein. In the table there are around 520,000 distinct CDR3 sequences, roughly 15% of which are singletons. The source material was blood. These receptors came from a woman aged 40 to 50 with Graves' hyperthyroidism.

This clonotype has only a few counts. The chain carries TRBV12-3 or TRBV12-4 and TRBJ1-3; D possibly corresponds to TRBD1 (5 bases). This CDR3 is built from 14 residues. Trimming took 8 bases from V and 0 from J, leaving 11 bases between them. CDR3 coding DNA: TGTGCCAGCGGGGGTTCCAGCTCTGGAAACACCATATATTTT. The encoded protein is CASGGSSSGNTIYF.

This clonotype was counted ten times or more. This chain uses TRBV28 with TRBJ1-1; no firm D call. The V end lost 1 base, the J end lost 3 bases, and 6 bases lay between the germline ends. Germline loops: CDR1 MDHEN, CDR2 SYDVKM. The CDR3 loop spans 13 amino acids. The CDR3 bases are TGTGCCAGCAGTTTATCGAGGCACACTGAAGCTTTCTTT. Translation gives CASSLSRHTEAFF. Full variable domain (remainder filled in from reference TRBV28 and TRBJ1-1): DVKVTQSSRYLVKRTGEKVFLECVQDMDHENMFWYRQDPGLGLRLIYFSYDVKMKEKGDIPEGYSVSREKKERFSLILESASTNQTSMYLCASSLSRHTEAFFGQGTRLTVV.

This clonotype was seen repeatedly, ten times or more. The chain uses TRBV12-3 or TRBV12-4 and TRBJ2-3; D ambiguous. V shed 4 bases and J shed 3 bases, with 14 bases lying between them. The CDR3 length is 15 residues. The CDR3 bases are TGTGCCAGCAGTTATATGGCTATCGGTACAGATACGCAGTATTTT. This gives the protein CASSYMAIGTDTQYF.

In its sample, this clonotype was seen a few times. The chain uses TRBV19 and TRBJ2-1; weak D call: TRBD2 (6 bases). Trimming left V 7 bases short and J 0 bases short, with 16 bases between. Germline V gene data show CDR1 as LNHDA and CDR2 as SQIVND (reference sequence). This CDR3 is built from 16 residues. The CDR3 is CASTSEAGGSYNEQFF. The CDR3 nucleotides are TGTGCCAGTACCTCAGAGGCCGGGGGCTCCTACAATGAGCAGTTCTTC.

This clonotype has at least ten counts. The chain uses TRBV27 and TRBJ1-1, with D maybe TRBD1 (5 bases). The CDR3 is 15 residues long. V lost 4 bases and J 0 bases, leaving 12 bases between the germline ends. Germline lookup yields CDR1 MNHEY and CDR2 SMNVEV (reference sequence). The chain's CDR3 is CASSWTQGMNTEAFF. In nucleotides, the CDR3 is TGTGCCAGCAGTTGGACTCAGGGTATGAACACTGAAGCTTTCTTT.

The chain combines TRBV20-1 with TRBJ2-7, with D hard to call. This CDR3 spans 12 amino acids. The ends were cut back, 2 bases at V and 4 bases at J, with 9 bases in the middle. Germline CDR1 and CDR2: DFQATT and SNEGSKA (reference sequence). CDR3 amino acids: CSARTTVYEQYF. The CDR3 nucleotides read TGCAGTGCTAGAACCACAGTGTACGAGCAGTACTTC.

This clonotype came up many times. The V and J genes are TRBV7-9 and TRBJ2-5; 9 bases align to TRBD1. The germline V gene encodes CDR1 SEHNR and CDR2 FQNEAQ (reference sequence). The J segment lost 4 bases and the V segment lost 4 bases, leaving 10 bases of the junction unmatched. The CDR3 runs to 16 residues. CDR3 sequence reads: CASSSNRDRVRETQYF. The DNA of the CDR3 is TGTGCCAGCAGCTCGAACCGGGACAGGGTCCGAGAGACCCAGTACTTC.

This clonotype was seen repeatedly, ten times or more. The CDR3 sequence is CASSAGTGFEQYF. The CDR3 coding sequence is TGTGCCAGCTCAGCCGGGACAGGGTTCGAGCAGTACTTC. The V call is TRBV18, the J call TRBJ2-7, with TRBD1 matching 9 bases. The CDR3 has 13 residues. V gave up 5 bases and J gave up 6 bases; unmatched junction bases: 5. Germline-derived CDR1 and CDR2 are KGHSH and LQKENI. The full variable domain, completed using reference TRBV18 and TRBJ2-7, is NAGVMQNPRHLVRRRGQEARLRCSPMKGHSHVYWYRQLPEEGLKFMVYLQKENIIDESGMPKERFSAEFPKEGPSILRIQQVVRGDSAAYFCASSAGTGFEQYFGPGTRLTVT.

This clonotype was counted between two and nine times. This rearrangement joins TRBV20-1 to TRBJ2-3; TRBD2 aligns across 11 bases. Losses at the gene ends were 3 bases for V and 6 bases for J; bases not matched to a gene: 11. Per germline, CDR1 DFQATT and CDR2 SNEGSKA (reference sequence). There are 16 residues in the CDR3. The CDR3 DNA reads TGCAGTGCTAGTGGTATAGCGGGAGGGCAATTCGATACGCAGTATTTT. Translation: CSASGIAGGQFDTQYF.

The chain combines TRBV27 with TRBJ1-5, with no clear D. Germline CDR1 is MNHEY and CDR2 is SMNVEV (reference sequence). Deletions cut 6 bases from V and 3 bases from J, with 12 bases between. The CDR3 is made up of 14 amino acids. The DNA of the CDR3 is TGTGCCAGCAGCGTCGAGGCAGCCAATCAGCCCCAGCATTTT. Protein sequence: CASSVEAANQPQHF.

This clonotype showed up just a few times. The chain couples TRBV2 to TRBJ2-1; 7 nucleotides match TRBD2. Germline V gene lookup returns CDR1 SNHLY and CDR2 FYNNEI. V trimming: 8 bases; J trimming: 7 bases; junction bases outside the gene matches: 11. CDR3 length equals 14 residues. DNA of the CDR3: TGTGCCAGCGAGGGAGGGTTTGGGTGGAATGAGCAGTTCTTC. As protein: CASEGGFGWNEQFF.

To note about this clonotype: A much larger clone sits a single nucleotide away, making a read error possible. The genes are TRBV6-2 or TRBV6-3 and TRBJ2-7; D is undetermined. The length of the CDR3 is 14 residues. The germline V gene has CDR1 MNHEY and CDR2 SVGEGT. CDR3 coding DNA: TGTGCCAGCGGTTACTTGGGCATTCGTAACGAGCAGTACTTC. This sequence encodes CASGYLGIRNEQYF.

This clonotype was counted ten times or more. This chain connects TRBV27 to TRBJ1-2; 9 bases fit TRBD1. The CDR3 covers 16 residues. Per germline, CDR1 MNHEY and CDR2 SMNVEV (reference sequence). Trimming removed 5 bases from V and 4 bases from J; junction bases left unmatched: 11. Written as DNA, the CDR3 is TGTGCCAGCAGTCGAGACCGGGACAGGGACCCCTATGGCTACACCTTC. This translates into CASSRDRDRDPYGYTF.

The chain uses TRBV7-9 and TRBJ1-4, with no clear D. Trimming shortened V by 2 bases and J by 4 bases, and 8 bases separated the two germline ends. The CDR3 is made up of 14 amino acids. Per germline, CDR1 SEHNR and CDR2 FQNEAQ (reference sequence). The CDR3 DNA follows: TGTGCCAGCAGCTTACTGGAACATAATGAAAAACTGTTTTTT. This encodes CASSLLEHNEKLFF.

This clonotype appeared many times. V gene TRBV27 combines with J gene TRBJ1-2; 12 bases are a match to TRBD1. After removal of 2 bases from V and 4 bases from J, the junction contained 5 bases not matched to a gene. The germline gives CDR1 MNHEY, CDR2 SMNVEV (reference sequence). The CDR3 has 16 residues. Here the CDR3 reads CASSLSGTGGAYGYTF. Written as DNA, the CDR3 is TGTGCCAGCAGTTTAAGCGGGACAGGGGGCGCCTATGGCTACACCTTC.